These 21 T cell receptor beta chains originate from one sample sequenced in a study of blood T cell repertoires in COVID-19. The assay was immunoSEQ multiplex PCR, and TCRdb's table has in-frame clones only and misses some. The sample records 20,000 to 30,000 clones, roughly 89% being singletons. Sequencing was done on a sample of peripheral blood. These receptors all come from a human donor in a cohort sampled during active COVID-19.

This rearrangement joins TRBV3-1 (or the pseudogene TRBV3-2) to TRBJ1-5, with D maybe TRBD1 (5 bases). Germline CDR1 and CDR2: LGHDT and YNNKEL (reference sequence). There are 16 residues in the CDR3. Trimming removed 0 bases at V and 3 bases at J, with 12 bases between. The CDR3 region has the DNA TGTGCCAGCAGCCAAGATCTACCAGGGATCAATCAGCCCCAGCATTTT. Translation gives CASSQDLPGINQPQHF.

The chain combines TRBV2 with TRBJ2-5; perhaps TRBD2 as D (5 bases). V gave up 3 bases and J gave up 3 bases, with 8 bases separating them. Germline assignment: CDR1 SNHLY and CDR2 FYNNEI. This CDR3 has 13 amino acids. The DNA of the CDR3 is TGTGCCAGCAGTGATTCGGGGAAAGAGACCCAGTACTTC. This codes for CASSDSGKETQYF.

This clone was seen a single time. The chain combines TRBV5-1 with TRBJ1-2; TRBD1 is a possible D gene (6 bases). The CDR3 length is 13 residues. Trimming took 2 bases from V and 5 from J, leaving 10 bases between them. Germline CDR1 and CDR2: SGHRS and YFSETQ. The CDR3: CASSLYTGYGYTF. As DNA, the CDR3 is TGCGCCAGCAGCTTATACACAGGGTATGGCTACACCTTC.

The chain recombines TRBV30 with TRBJ1-1; TRBD1 matches at 8 bases. V dropped 5 bases and J dropped 2; count of bases not matched to a gene: 4. The CDR3 loop spans 13 amino acids. The V gene's germline CDR1 is GTSNPN and CDR2 SVGIG (reference sequence). The CDR3 DNA reads as TGTGCCTGGGGGACAGGATCTAACACTGAAGCTTTCTTT. It encodes CAWGTGSNTEAFF. The variable domain in full, completed from reference TRBV30 and TRBJ1-1, reads SQTIHQWPATLVQPVGSPLSLECTVEGTSNPNLYWYRQAAGRGLQLLFYSVGIGQISSEVPQNLSASRPQDRQFILSSKKLLLSDSGFYLCAWGTGSNTEAFFGQGTRLTVV.

The chain links TRBV6-5 to TRBJ2-7, with D possibly being TRBD2 (6 bases). The CDR3 contains 15 residues. Trimming left V 2 bases short and J 4 bases short, with 15 bases between. The germline gives CDR1 MNHEY, CDR2 SVGAGI. CDR3 amino acids: CASSYAYAGRYEQYF. The CDR3 DNA reads TGTGCCAGCAGTTACGCCTACGCAGGGAGGTACGAGCAGTACTTC.

The chain carries TRBV6-5 and TRBJ2-7; D is unclear. The CDR3 length is 15 residues. The V end lost 2 bases, the J end lost 0 bases, and 11 bases lay between the germline ends. The germline CDR1 and CDR2 sequences are MNHEY and SVGAGI. The CDR3 region has the DNA TGTGCCAGCAGTTACGGGCAGCAAAGCTCCTACGAGCAGTACTTC. It encodes CASSYGQQSSYEQYF.

The rearrangement joins TRBV7-3 to TRBJ2-1; 7 nucleotides match TRBD1. CDR1 and CDR2 from the germline V gene are SGHTA and FQGTGA. This CDR3 has 15 amino acids. V lost 5 bases and J lost 2; bases outside the gene matches: 6. CDR3 amino acids: CASSHGQATYNEQFF. The CDR3 DNA sequence: TGTGCCAGCAGCCACGGACAGGCCACCTACAATGAGCAGTTCTTC. Using reference TRBV7-3 and TRBJ2-1 for the parts outside the CDR3, the full variable domain is GAGVSQTPSNKVTEKGKYVELRCDPISGHTALYWYRQSLGQGPEFLIYFQGTGAADDSGLPNDRFFAVRPEGSVSTLKIQRTERGDSAVYLCASSHGQATYNEQFFGPGTRLTVL.

The V gene is TRBV27, the J gene TRBJ2-2; 8 positions match TRBD1. Trimming cost V 8 bases and J 2 bases; bases outside gene matches: 7. This CDR3 spans 15 amino acids. CDR1 is MNHEY and CDR2 is SMNVEV in the germline V gene (reference sequence). In nucleotides, the CDR3 is TGTGCCAGCCGACGAGGGACAGGTAACACCGGGGAGCTGTTTTTT. Translating gives CASRRGTGNTGELFF.

This clone showed up just a few times. The chain links TRBV30 to TRBJ1-2; possibly TRBD1 for D (6 bases). This CDR3 has 15 residues. Deletions cut 3 bases from V and 6 bases from J, with 20 bases between. CDR1 is GTSNPN and CDR2 is SVGIG in the germline V gene (reference sequence). The CDR3 protein is CAWRPTGFNVHGYTF. CDR3 DNA: TGTGCCTGGAGGCCGACAGGTTTTAACGTCCATGGCTACACCTTC.

This chain connects TRBV7-3 to TRBJ2-5, with 7 nucleotides matching TRBD1. V lost 5 bases and J lost 3; bases outside the gene matches: 9. The V gene's germline CDR1 is SGHTA and CDR2 FQGTGA. This CDR3 has 15 amino acids. CDR3 DNA: TGTGCCAGCAGCCCTAGACAGGGCGGTAAAGAGACCCAGTACTTC. It specifies CASSPRQGGKETQYF.

This chain joins TRBV29-1 and TRBJ2-7; the match to TRBD1 covers 7 bases. Germline V gene sequence: CDR1 SQVTM, CDR2 ANQGSEA. The CDR3 is made up of 13 amino acids. Unmatched junction bases numbered 9, after V lost 7 bases and J lost 3 bases. The CDR3 protein is CSATEGQYYEQYF. CDR3 nucleotide sequence: TGCAGCGCTACCGAGGGACAGTACTACGAGCAGTACTTC.

The chain employs TRBV25-1 and TRBJ2-7, with 9 bases fitting TRBD2. Germline V gives CDR1 MGHDK, CDR2 SYGVNS. The CDR3 runs to 15 residues. The ends lost 3 bases at V and 7 bases at J; junction bases unmatched: 10. The CDR3 nucleotides read TGTGCCAGCAGTGAGTCTGGCGGGGGGGCGTGGGAGCAGTACTTC. Its translation is CASSESGGGAWEQYF.

This chain uses TRBV24-1 with TRBJ2-7; weak D call: TRBD2 (5 bases). Germline-derived CDR1 and CDR2 are KGHDR and SFDVKD. This CDR3 contains 13 residues. Trimming removed 3 bases at V and 9 bases at J, with 14 bases between. This chain's CDR3 is CATSDRPGRGQYF. In DNA form, the CDR3 reads TGTGCCACCAGTGATAGGCCAGGCCGGGGGCAGTACTTC.

This clone was recorded a few times. This chain joins TRBV19 and TRBJ1-1; 7 nucleotides line up with TRBD1. This CDR3 spans 15 amino acids. Per the germline V gene, CDR1 is LNHDA and CDR2 is SQIVND (reference sequence). V dropped 7 bases and J dropped 1; count of bases not matched to a gene: 9. CDR3 sequence (DNA): TGTGCCAGTACCCCGGGACAGAAGAGGAACACTGAAGCTTTCTTT. This sequence encodes CASTPGQKRNTEAFF.

The rearrangement uses TRBV9 and TRBJ1-2; 9 bases agree with TRBD1. From germline, CDR1 is SGDLS and CDR2 YYNGEE. The CDR3 sequence is 14 residues long. V lost 4 bases to trimming and J lost 5 bases; unmatched junction nucleotides: 6. CDR3 nucleotides: TGTGCCAGCAGCAAAGAACAGGGGGCTTATGGCTACACCTTC. It specifies CASSKEQGAYGYTF.

This clone was seen a single time. DNA for the CDR3: TGTGCCAGCAGTTTCGACAGCGCCACTAATGAAAAACTGTTTTTT. The encoded protein is CASSFDSATNEKLFF. V is TRBV28 and J is TRBJ1-4, with D possibly being TRBD1 (5 bases). V was clipped by 3 bases and J by 2 bases, with 10 bases between them. The CDR3 sequence is 15 residues long. Germline values: CDR1 MDHEN, CDR2 SYDVKM.

This chain uses TRBV2 with TRBJ2-1; D may be TRBD1 (6 bases). This CDR3 spans 13 amino acids. Germline CDR1 reads SNHLY; CDR2 reads FYNNEI. V was pared by 6 bases and J by 4 bases, with 10 bases between. The CDR3 sequence: CASSEQGYNEQFF. The CDR3 region has the DNA TGTGCCAGCAGCGAACAGGGATACAATGAGCAGTTCTTC.

This chain joins TRBV18 and TRBJ1-2; 8 positions agree with TRBD1. The CDR3 loop spans 15 amino acids. J lost 5 bases, V lost 2 bases, and 7 bases had no gene match. Germline CDR1 and CDR2: KGHSH and LQKENI. In nucleotides, the CDR3 is TGTGCCAGCTCACCAGAGGGACAGGCGATTTATGGCTACACCTTC. This sequence encodes CASSPEGQAIYGYTF.

The sample holds one count of this clone. The chain joins TRBV24-1 to TRBJ1-5; D is undetermined. Trimming pared 9 bases from V and 0 bases from J, leaving 17 bases between. Looked up from germline, CDR1 is KGHDR and CDR2 is SFDVKD. CDR3 length: 16 residues. The CDR3 loop is CATYNFRGFSNQPQHF. The CDR3 nucleotides are TGTGCCACCTATAACTTCCGGGGTTTTAGCAATCAGCCCCAGCATTTT.

With respect to this clone: The junction differs from germline at one of its ends, possibly a read error. This chain links TRBV2 with TRBJ2-7; 9 bases are shared with TRBD2. Germline V gene lookup returns CDR1 SNHLY and CDR2 FYNNEI. CDR3 length equals 14 residues. CDR3 DNA sequence: TGTGCCAGCAGGGAAGGCGGGGGGGCCCACGAGCAGTACTTC. Its protein is CASREGGGAHEQYF.

The chain joins TRBV18 to TRBJ1-5, with 7 bases that match TRBD1. CDR3 length: 13 amino acids. Looked up from germline, CDR1 is KGHSH and CDR2 is LQKENI. Trimming at V came to 5 bases and at J to 5 bases, leaving 3 bases not matched to a gene. The CDR3, as DNA: TGTGCCAGCTCAGACGGGACAGATCAGCCCCAGCATTTT. This translates into CASSDGTDQPQHF.